Presented here are 3 T cell receptor beta chains from one specimen sequenced in a study of T cells after somatic rescue of genetic block. This table comes from immunoSEQ multiplex PCR, and its TCRdb copy is limited to in-frame clones, with some not included. The sample comprises around 64,000 clones, 90% to 95% of which are singletons, and 3% rests with the top ten. The sequencing sample was made of peripheral blood mononuclear cells (PBMCs). These TCRs come from a man in his forties.

About this clone itself: Other nucleotide sequences in the sample specify the same CDR3. The V gene is TRBV7-8, the J gene TRBJ2-7; possible D gene TRBD1, 5 bases. The CDR3 is 15 residues long. Deletions cut 5 bases from V and 0 bases from J, with 14 bases between. Germline V lookup: CDR1 SGHVS, CDR2 FQNEAQ. CDR3 residues: CASSLHQGPSYEQYF. In nucleotides, the CDR3 is TGTGCCAGCAGCCTCCACCAGGGCCCCTCCTACGAGCAGTACTTC.

The chain links TRBV7-9 to TRBJ2-1; the D gene could be TRBD1 or TRBD2 (6 bases each). Germline assignment: CDR1 SEHNR and CDR2 FQNEAQ (reference sequence). The V gene lost 4 bases and the J gene lost 0 bases, with 19 bases spanning the gap. CDR3 size: 18 residues. The DNA for the CDR3 is TGTGCCAGCAGCTCAGGAGGGTACGGACAGATCTCCTACAATGAGCAGTTCTTC. It specifies CASSSGGYGQISYNEQFF.

The CDR3 DNA reads TGTGCCAGTAGTATGCAGGGCCTTACCACTGAAGCTTTCTTT. This sequence encodes CASSMQGLTTEAFF. The V gene is TRBV19, the J gene TRBJ1-1, with a tentative D call TRBD1 (5 bases). Trimming removed 3 bases from V and 4 bases from J, with 12 bases in between. Germline CDR1 LNHDA, CDR2 SQIVND (reference sequence). The CDR3 sequence is 14 residues long.